The rows below give T cell receptor beta chains drawn from one sample of a study of tumor-infiltrating lymphocytes in primary liver carcinoma. MiXCR, applied by TCRdb to the multiplex PCR reads, yields one record per CDR3 protein. The table has roughly 78,000 distinct CDR3 sequences, 70% to 75% seen once. Sequenced material: liver tumor tissue from sampling region 4. The receptors derive from an older woman with primary liver carcinoma and hepatitis B virus infection. Both conserved end residues are part of each CDR3. Each record gives: J gene, D gene, V gene, clone size, CDR3 protein, CDR3 DNA. D genes are given only for firm matches. Rows may omit the clone size; those that give it use once, few, many or a size class.

TRBJ2-1,TRBD2,TRBV28,NA,CGSSPGKSSGAYNEQFF,TGTGGCAGCAGTCCTGGTAAGTCTAGCGGAGCCTACAATGAGCAGTTCTTC
TRBJ1-2,NA,TRBV12-3/TRBV12-4,many,CASSLRAWGYTF,TGTGCCAGCAGTTTGAGAGCTTGGGGCTACACCTTC
TRBJ2-1,TRBD2,TRBV12-3/TRBV12-4,many,CASSYLGTSGRNEQFF,TGTGCCAGCAGTTACCTTGGGACTAGCGGCAGGAATGAGCAGTTCTTC
TRBJ1-2,NA,TRBV6-1,many,CASSEIGIGRGVNGYTF,TGTGCCAGCAGTGAAATCGGGATCGGGAGGGGAGTCAATGGCTACACCTTC
TRBJ1-2,NA,TRBV6-5,NA,CASIYQGGDKGGYTF,TGTGCCAGCATTTACCAAGGCGGGGACAAGGGGGGCTACACCTTC
TRBJ2-7,NA,TRBV6-1,NA,CASSATGITEQYF,TGTGCCAGCAGTGCAACAGGGATTACCGAACAGTACTTC
TRBJ1-2,NA,TRBV28,NA,CASGGGRHSCGYTF,TGTGCTAGCGGCGGTGGCCGGCATAGTTGTGGCTACACCTTC
TRBJ1-1,NA,TRBV20-1,NA,CRGSMNTEAFF,TGCCGAGGGTCGATGAACACTGAAGCTTTCTTT
TRBJ1-2,NA,TRBV28,many,CASSLWGAGSSGINYGYTF,TGTGCCAGCAGTTTATGGGGGGCAGGCAGCTCAGGGATTAACTATGGCTACACCTTC
TRBJ2-1,NA,TRBV29-1,NA,CSVDGTLAPERNEQFF,TGCAGCGTTGATGGAACACTAGCTCCCGAGCGGAATGAGCAGTTCTTC
TRBJ2-2,TRBD1,TRBV5-1,NA,CASSVGTGGFTGELFF,TGCGCCAGCAGCGTCGGGACAGGGGGGTTCACCGGGGAGCTGTTTTTT
TRBJ1-1,TRBD1,TRBV9,once,CASNATGAPNTETFF,TGTGCCAGCAACGCGACAGGGGCCCCTAACACTGAAACTTTCTTT
TRBJ2-7,NA,TRBV12-3/TRBV12-4,NA,CATPNSSYEHYF,TGTGCCACCCCCAATAGCTCCTACGAGCACTACTTC
TRBJ2-7,TRBD2,TRBV14,NA,CANSQGSRDYYEQYF,TGTGCCAACAGCCAAGGTTCCCGGGACTACTACGAGCAGTACTTC
TRBJ2-4,TRBD1,TRBV29-1,many,CSVETGGASGTKNIQYF,TGCAGCGTTGAAACAGGGGGCGCGTCAGGAACCAAAAACATTCAGTACTTC
TRBJ2-7,TRBD2,TRBV5-6,NA,CANSLGRASGSQHEQYF,TGTGCCAACAGCTTGGGCAGGGCTAGCGGGAGTCAGCACGAGCAGTACTTC